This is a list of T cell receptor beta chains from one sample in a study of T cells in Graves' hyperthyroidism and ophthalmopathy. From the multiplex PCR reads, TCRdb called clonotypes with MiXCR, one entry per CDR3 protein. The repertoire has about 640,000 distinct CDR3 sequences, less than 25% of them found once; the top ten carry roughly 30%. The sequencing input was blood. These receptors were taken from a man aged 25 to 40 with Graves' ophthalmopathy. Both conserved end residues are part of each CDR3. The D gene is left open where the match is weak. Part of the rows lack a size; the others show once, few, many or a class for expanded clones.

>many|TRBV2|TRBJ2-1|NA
TGTGCCAGCACCCCCAGAATGTCAGGCAATGAGCAGTTCTTC
CASTPRMSGNEQFF
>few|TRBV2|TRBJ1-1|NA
TGTGCCAGCAGGGATGACCGGGGGGGGGAGGCTTTCTTT
CASRDDRGGEAFF
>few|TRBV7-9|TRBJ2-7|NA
TGTGCCAGCAGCTTAGTCGGGGCAATGGAGCAGTACTTC
CASSLVGAMEQYF
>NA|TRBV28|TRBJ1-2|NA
TGTGCCAGTACTTCGCGGGCTAACTATGGCTACACCTTC
CASTSRANYGYTF
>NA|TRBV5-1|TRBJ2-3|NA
TGCGCCAGCAGCCGGGGAACAGGTGGGGAAACTAGCACAGATACGCAGTATTTT
CASSRGTGGETSTDTQYF
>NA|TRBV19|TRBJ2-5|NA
TGTGCCAGTAGTATAGAGTCCGGAGGGGAGACCCAGTACTTC
CASSIESGGETQYF
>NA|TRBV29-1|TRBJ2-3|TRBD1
TGCAGCGCCCGGGACAGGAGGTACACAGATACGCAGTATTTT
CSARDRRYTDTQYF
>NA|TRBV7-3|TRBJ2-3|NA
TGTGCCAGCAGCCCAATCAGTAGAACGGTATCGGATACGCAGTATTTT
CASSPISRTVSDTQYF
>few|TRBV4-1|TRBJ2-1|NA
TGCGCCAGCAGCCAAGCTGGGCGGACCCCCTACAATGAGCAGTTCTTC
CASSQAGRTPYNEQFF
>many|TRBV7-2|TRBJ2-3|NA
TGTGCCAGCAGCTTATTGATACAGATAGATACGCAGTATTTT
CASSLLIQIDTQYF
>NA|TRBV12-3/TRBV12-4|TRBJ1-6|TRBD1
TGTGCCAGCAGGGTAGGGGGCCGTTCACCCCTCCACTTT
CASRVGGRSPLHF
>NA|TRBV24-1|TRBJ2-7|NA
TGTGCCACACCAGTAATAACAGGACGCATCTACGAGCAGTACTTC
CATPVITGRIYEQYF
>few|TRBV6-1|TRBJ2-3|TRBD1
TGTGCCAGCCACAGGGGGCTGATTCCAGATACGCAGTATTTT
CASHRGLIPDTQYF
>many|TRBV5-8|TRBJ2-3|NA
TGTGCCAGCAGCTCGGACAGTAGCACAGATACGCAGTATTTT
CASSSDSSTDTQYF
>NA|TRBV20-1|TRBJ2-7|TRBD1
TGCAGTGCTAGAGATTCTAAGGGACAGCCCTACGAGCAGTACTTC
CSARDSKGQPYEQYF
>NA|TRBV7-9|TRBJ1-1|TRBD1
TGTGCCAGCAGCTTAGGGACAGGCTTGTGGAACACTGAAGCTTTCTTT
CASSLGTGLWNTEAFF
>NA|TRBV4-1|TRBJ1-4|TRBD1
TGCGCCAGCAGCACCCAACAGGGGTTTAATGAAAAACTGTTTTTT
CASSTQQGFNEKLFF
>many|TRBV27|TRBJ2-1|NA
TGTGCCAGCAGCTCCGGGACTGAGCCATACAATGAGCAGTTCTTC
CASSSGTEPYNEQFF
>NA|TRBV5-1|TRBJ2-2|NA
TGCGCCAGCAGCTTTACAGGGTCCACGAACACCGGGGAGCTGTTTTTT
CASSFTGSTNTGELFF
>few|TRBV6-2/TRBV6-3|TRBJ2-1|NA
TGTGCCAGCAGTTACAGTGAGATAGGGGATGAGCAGTTCTTC
CASSYSEIGDEQFF
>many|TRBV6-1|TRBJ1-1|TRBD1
TGTGCCAGCAGGATAACACAGGGGATGAACACTGAAGCTTTCTTT
CASRITQGMNTEAFF
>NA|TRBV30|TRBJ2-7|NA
TGTGCCTGGAGCTCCCAGGGGATGGGATACGAGCAGTACTTC
CAWSSQGMGYEQYF
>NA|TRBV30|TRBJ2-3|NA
TGTGCCTGGAGTCTGGGAAGCACAGATACGCAGTATTTT
CAWSLGSTDTQYF
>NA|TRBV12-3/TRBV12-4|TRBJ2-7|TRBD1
TGTGCCAGCAGTCTATCGGGACAGGGGCACGAGCAGTACTTC
CASSLSGQGHEQYF
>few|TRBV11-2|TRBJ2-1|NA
TGTGCCAGCAGCTTAGTAGGTGTCCACAATGAGCAGTTCTTC
CASSLVGVHNEQFF
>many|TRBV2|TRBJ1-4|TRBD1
TGTGCCAGCACCCTGACAGGGAGGTCTAATGAAAAACTGTTTTTT
CASTLTGRSNEKLFF
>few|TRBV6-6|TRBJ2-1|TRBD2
TGTGCCAGCAGTTACAAAGCGGGAGGGGGACGGGCTGAGCAGTTCTTC
CASSYKAGGGRAEQFF
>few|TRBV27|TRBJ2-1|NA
TGTGCCAGCAGTTTATCGAATTTCAATGAGCAGTTCTTC
CASSLSNFNEQFF
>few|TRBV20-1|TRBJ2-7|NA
TGCAGTGCTAGTTCCAGTTACTACGAGCAGTACTTC
CSASSSYYEQYF
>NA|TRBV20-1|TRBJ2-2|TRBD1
TGCAGTGCTAGAGTCGGGACAGGGGGCGGCGGGGAGCTGTTTTTT
CSARVGTGGGGELFF
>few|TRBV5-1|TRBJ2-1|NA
TGCGCCAGCAGCGCCCCTAGCGCGGGCTACAATGAGCAGTTCTTC
CASSAPSAGYNEQFF
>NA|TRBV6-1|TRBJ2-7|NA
TGTGCCAGCACCTCCACGGCAGGGGCGCTAAGCGAGCAGTACTTC
CASTSTAGALSEQYF
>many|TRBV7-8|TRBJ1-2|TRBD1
TGTGCCAGCAGCGAAGGGACAGGGCCTAACTATGGCTACACCTTC
CASSEGTGPNYGYTF
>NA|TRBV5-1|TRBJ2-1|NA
TGCGCCAGCAGCCAGACAGGTAGAGGGAATAATGAGCAGTTCTTC
CASSQTGRGNNEQFF
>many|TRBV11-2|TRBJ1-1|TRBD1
TGTGCCAGCAGCATGGGACAGGGGGGGTACACTGAAGCTTTCTTT
CASSMGQGGYTEAFF
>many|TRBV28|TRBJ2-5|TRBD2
TGTGCCACCTATCAAGCGGGATCGCTCCAAGAGACCCAGTACTTC
CATYQAGSLQETQYF
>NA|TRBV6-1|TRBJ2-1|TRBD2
TGTGCCAGCCTGGGCGGCGGGAGCGCCGATGAGCAGTTCTTC
CASLGGGSADEQFF
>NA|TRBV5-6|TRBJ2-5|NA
TGTGCCAGCAGCTTGGGGGGACTCGAGAGGGAGACCCAGTACTTC
CASSLGGLERETQYF
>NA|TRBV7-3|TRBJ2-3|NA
TGTGCCAGCAGCTTAAATTCGGTAAAAGATACGCAGTATTTT
CASSLNSVKDTQYF
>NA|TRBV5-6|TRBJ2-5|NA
TGTGCCAGCAGCTTAACAAGGGTCGCGTCGGAGACCCAGTACTTC
CASSLTRVASETQYF
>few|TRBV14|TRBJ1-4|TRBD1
TGTGCCAGCAGGGTAGGGGGCTCGGAAAAACTGTTTTTT
CASRVGGSEKLFF
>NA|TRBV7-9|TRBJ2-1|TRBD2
TGTGCCAGCAGCCTTGGGACTAGCGATCTAAATGGGCAGTTCTTC
CASSLGTSDLNGQFF
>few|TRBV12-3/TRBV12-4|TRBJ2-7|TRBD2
TGTGCCAGCAGTTTAGCGCCACTAGCGGGAGTTACCTACGAGCAGTACTTC
CASSLAPLAGVTYEQYF
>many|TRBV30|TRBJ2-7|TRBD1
TGTGCCTGGAGTGAAGCCGGGACAGGGCGCTACGAGCAGTACTTC
CAWSEAGTGRYEQYF
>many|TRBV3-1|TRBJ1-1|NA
TGTGCCAGCAGCCAAGGGGGGCTCACTGAAGCTTTCTTT
CASSQGGLTEAFF
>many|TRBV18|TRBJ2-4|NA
TGTGCCAGCTCACCACCGTCGGGGACGGTCAAAAACATTCAGTACTTC
CASSPPSGTVKNIQYF
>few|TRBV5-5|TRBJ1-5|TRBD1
TGTGCCAGCAGCTTCGCCGGGACAGGGGTCAATCAGCCCCAGCATTTT
CASSFAGTGVNQPQHF
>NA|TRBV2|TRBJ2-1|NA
TGTGCCAGCAGAGGCTGGCTCCTAATGAGCTCCTACAATGAGCAGTTCTTC
CASRGWLLMSSYNEQFF
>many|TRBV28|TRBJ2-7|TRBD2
TGTGCCAGCAGTTTGGATAGCGGGAGGGTCTACGAGCAGTACTTC
CASSLDSGRVYEQYF
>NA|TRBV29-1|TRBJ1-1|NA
TGCAGCGTTGAAGATAACGACGCTGAAGCTTTCTTT
CSVEDNDAEAFF
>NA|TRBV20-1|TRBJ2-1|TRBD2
TGCAGTGCTACGATTGGAAGCGGGAGGCCTGAGCAGTTCTTC
CSATIGSGRPEQFF
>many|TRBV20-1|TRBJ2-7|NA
TGCAGTGCTAGCGGATACCGGGACTCAGCCTACGAGCAGTACTTC
CSASGYRDSAYEQYF
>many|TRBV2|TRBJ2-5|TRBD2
TGTGCCAGCAGTGATCCTAGCGGAAACCAAGAGACCCAGTACTTC
CASSDPSGNQETQYF
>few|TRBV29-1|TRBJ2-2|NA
TGCAGCGTTGAGGAGCGGAACACCGGGGAGCTGTTTTTT
CSVEERNTGELFF
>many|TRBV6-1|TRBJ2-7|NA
TGTGCCAGCATAAAGGGATACGAGCAGTACTTC
CASIKGYEQYF
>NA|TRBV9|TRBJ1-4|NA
TGTGCCAGCAGCGTAGGCCTGGGCAGACAGAATGAAAAACTGTTTTTT
CASSVGLGRQNEKLFF